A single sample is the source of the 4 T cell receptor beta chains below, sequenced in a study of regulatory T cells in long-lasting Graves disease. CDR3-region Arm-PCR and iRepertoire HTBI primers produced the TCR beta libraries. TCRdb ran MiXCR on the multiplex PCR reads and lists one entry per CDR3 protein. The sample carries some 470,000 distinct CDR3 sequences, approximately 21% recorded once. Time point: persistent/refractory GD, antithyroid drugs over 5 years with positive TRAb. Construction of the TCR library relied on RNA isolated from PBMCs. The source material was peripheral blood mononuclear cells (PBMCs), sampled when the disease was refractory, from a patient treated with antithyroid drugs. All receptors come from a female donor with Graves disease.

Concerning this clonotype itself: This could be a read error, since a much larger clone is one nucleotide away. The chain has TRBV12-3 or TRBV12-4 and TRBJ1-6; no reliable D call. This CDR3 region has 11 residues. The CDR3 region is CASSNGSPPHF. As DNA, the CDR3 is TGTGCCAGCAGTAATGGTTCACCCCCCCACTTT.

Here the CDR3 DNA reads TGCAGTGCTAAAGGTGCCGCTAATGAAAAACTGTTTTTT. It yields the protein CSAKGAANEKLFF. The chain uses TRBV20-1 and TRBJ1-4, with D uncertain. The V gene's germline CDR1 is DFQATT and CDR2 SNEGSKA (reference sequence). The CDR3 is made up of 13 amino acids. V lost 4 bases, J lost 3 bases, and 9 bases lay in between.

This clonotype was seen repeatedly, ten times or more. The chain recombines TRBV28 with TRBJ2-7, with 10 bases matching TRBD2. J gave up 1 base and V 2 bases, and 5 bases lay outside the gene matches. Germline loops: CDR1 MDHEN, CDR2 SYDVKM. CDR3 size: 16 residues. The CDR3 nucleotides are TGTGCCAGCAGTTTAAACCTAGCGGGGGTGTCCTACGAGCAGTACTTC. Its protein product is CASSLNLAGVSYEQYF.

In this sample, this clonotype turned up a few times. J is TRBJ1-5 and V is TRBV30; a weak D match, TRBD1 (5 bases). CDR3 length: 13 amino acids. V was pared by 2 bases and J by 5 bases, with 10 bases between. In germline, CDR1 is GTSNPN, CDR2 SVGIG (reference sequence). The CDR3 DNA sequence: TGTGCCTGGAGTAGCAGGGAAGATCAGCCCCAGCATTTT. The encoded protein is CAWSSREDQPQHF.